This TCR beta chain was found in a study of cytomegalovirus exposure and HLA in healthy donors (dated by TCRdb to 2016 to 2017). Background on the whole study: An earlier analysis of roughly 500 of the donors reported 250 to 300 Gb of sequence data and around 120 million unique TCR beta sequences from about 200 million T cells. To predict cytomegalovirus infection status, the study combined high-throughput TCR immunosequencing, statistical association of individual TCRs with disease status, and machine learning. The study aimed to test whether cataloging public T cell receptors could reveal signatures of past pathogen exposure. Donor age, sex, ethnicity and CMV serostatus were collected together with the repertoire data. On average, roughly 200,000 unique TCR beta nucleotide sequences were sequenced per donor among 398 genotyped donors of the cohort, with about 19% of those sequences being non-productive. Every repertoire in the discovery cohort had been generated on one and the same sequencing platform. The number of donors typed differed by locus, with about 629-640 for A, B, C, DRB1 and DQB1, 522 for DQA1, about 610 for DPA1, and some 440 for DPB1. About five DR-DQ haplotypes were handled as single units for association and clustering because linkage in the cohort was strong. The study profiled the T cell repertoires of hundreds of subjects by immunosequencing and related them to cytomegalovirus serostatus. Along with the approximately 650-subject first cohort, a separate validation cohort of over a hundred different subjects was used. In the later analysis, no new phenotypic data were used to find candidate immune exposures; instead, reliance was placed on TCR beta sequences and their occurrence across donors. A later analysis re-analyzed previously published TCR beta repertoires from 666 donors and added high-resolution HLA genotyping to study TCR occurrence patterns. To decide whether each TCR beta V gene segment behaved as functional or pseudogenic, an earlier analysis of approximately 600 of the donors relied on high-throughput TCR beta sequencing. HLA typing covered class I and class II loci at four-digit resolution. An early release covering roughly 600 HLA-typed donors comprised 250 to 350 gigabases of sequencing data and roughly 85 million unique TCR sequences. The genetic ancestry cluster associated with self-reported Caucasian donors included over 80% of the 300 to 450 genotyped donors. A later genetic analysis used genome-wide SNP genotypes for about 65% of the roughly 670 donors, treating that subset as a discovery cohort.

The method behind the library was the immunoSEQ multiplex PCR assay. A mixture of 60 forward primers for TCR Vbeta segments and 13 reverse primers for TCR Jbeta segments was used in the multiplex PCR. The CDR3 region of rearranged TCR beta genes was amplified from genomic DNA with a multiplex PCR assay. The Illumina HiSeq System was used to sequence the amplified TCR beta libraries as 87-base-pair reads. For the original study's pipeline: Across the 666 repertoires, a later analysis counted 80 million or so unique TCR beta chains, approximately 10 million of which were shared by at least two donors. A nearest-neighbor algorithm error-corrected the raw reads and collapsed the reads into unique sequences, merging closely related sequences to remove PCR and sequencing errors. Alignment of CDR3 sequences to IMGT reference sequences was used to assign V, D and J gene segments. For a sequence to be retained, at least a six-nucleotide match to both a V gene segment and a J gene segment was required. Rearrangements were classified as productive when the CDR3 lacked stop codons and remained in frame with V and J, and all other rearrangements were classified as non-productive. Following IMGT convention, CDR3 was defined as the stretch from the second conserved V-encoded cysteine to the conserved J-encoded phenylalanine. In an earlier analysis of 587 of the donors, sequences lacking an unambiguous match to a single V gene segment were excluded. An earlier analysis of 450 to 650 of the donors called V segments functional above 56.7% productive rearrangements and segregating when the between-donor standard deviation exceeded 5%. A statistical classification framework was developed to diagnose cytomegalovirus status using the catalog of TCR beta chain sequences. In a later analysis, V and J genes were assigned by comparing TCR nucleotide sequences against IMGT/GENE-DB human TR gene sequences. The TCRdist pipeline was used in a later analysis to assign CDR3 sequences and most-parsimonious VDJ recombination scenarios. In a later analysis, every TCR beta chain was defined by the combination of its CDR3 amino acid sequence and its V-gene family, and reads without a unique V-gene family were dropped. In a later analysis, 450 to 600 highly shared, low-generation-probability nucleotide sequences were removed to address suspected cross-contamination and a sequencing artifact. For each public chain, a later analysis derived a clonal expansion index from normalized ranks of inferred template counts within each repertoire. A later analysis computed generation probabilities with a VDJ recombination model fitted to out-of-frame rearrangements, and checked the results against IGoR. In a later analysis, TCR-TCR, TCR-HLA and TCR-CMV co-occurrence was scored with hypergeometric tests, and a repertoire-size bias correction was applied to TCR pairs. To estimate false discovery rates, a later analysis permuted the HLA or CMV assignments 20 times. In a later analysis, co-occurring TCRs were grouped with DBSCAN, and TCRdist sequence similarity was added when clustering was performed within HLA-allele-positive subsets. Repertoires with fewer than 30,000 or more than 120,000 public chains, plus five repertoires with anomalous nucleotide sharing, were excluded from co-occurrence clustering. TCRdb carries this immuneACCESS record with in-frame sequences only. Its versions omit some clonotypes, under half of them owing to an unresolved V gene in the studies checked, with the rest unexplained. From that table come the V and J calls and clone size; the DNA was used to work out D and trimming. This sample gives about 76,000 clones in total; roughly 80% of them show up just once. Approximately 1.9% of the sample is in the top ten clones.

The cohort consisted of 666 healthy bone marrow donors. Cohort members were all nominally healthy when sampled, although unrecorded immune exposures were likely present. The donor was CMV seronegative and was included in the group of a few hundred seronegative cohort members. A peripheral blood sample was provided by each donor, and peripheral blood mononuclear cells were used for TCR beta sequencing. The Qiagen DNeasy Blood Extraction Kit was used to extract genomic DNA from the blood cell samples. On this clone itself: Which antigen it targets is not known. No much larger clonotype is one base removed from it; base qualities were not supplied.

The investigation overall reported the following: In a later analysis, HLA-associated TCR beta chains showed more clonal expansion and lower generation probabilities than non-associated chains that were equally common. The study listed 164 TCR beta chains as associated with cytomegalovirus. Broadly in line with IMGT annotations, most TCR beta V segments showed up in productive rearrangements about 87% or about 30% of the time in an earlier analysis of about 500 of the donors. A few of the identified cytomegalovirus-associated TCR beta chains were confirmed in vitro to be specific for cytomegalovirus antigens. When HLA alleles, especially DR and DQ, strongly co-occurred, attributing TCR associations to individual alleles was difficult. A cluster of highly shared sequence variants was judged likely to represent a technical artifact of the sequencing pipeline. An association between a missense DCLRE1C variant and V-gene and J-gene trimming of TCR beta chains was found in a later genetic analysis and replicated in an independent cohort. According to a later analysis, most CMV-associated TCR beta chains appeared to be HLA-restricted, and the HLA associations seemed to be driven largely by CMV exposure. At a false discovery rate of 0.05, a later analysis linked approximately 18,000 TCR beta sequences to specific HLA alleles. A further reported finding was that TCR beta sequences accurately predicted the HLA-A and HLA-B alleles for most subjects in the first cohort. In a later analysis, the rate of TCR association differed among HLA loci, with DRB1 alleles having the most associated TCRs and HLA-C alleles having the fewest. Immune exposure information for the cohort was limited to CMV serostatus. Several of the top co-occurrence clusters appeared to be linked to parvovirus B19, influenza, CMV and Epstein-Barr virus, according to a later analysis. The classifier was reported to diagnose cytomegalovirus status with high specificity and sensitivity in both the original and validation cohorts. It was suggested by the authors that the approach could potentially be generalized to other disease states and immunological phenotypes. Only TCR beta chains were sequenced in this cohort, and the absence of alpha or paired-chain data limited detectable features. Linkage disequilibrium might explain the correlated functional status among segregating V segments, but an unknown experimental factor could not be excluded. Because counts were too low, roughly 18 rarely observed V segments, including chromosome 9 orphons, were left out of the earlier analysis of about 620 of the donors. In a later genetic analysis, fewer N-insertions in productive TCRs were reported among donors in an Asian-associated ancestry cluster than the roughly 700-donor mean. Most TCR sequences were observed very rarely across donors, whereas some public TCRs were present in many individuals. Because some donors lacked HLA typing at each locus, the association tests relied only on the typed subset. The presence/absence analyses assumed that sequencing depth was roughly uniform across donors, and that assumption may not be true.

This receptor was taken from a woman aged 25 to 39 in good health and CMV-seronegative. Sequencing was done on a sample of PBMCs.

The DNA sequence is as follows: TGTGCCAGTAGTATAGCCAGGGGGAGCCAAGAGACCCAGTACTTC. Its translation reads: CASSIARGSQETQYF. The chain uses TRBV19 and TRBJ2-5, with 7 bases aligning to TRBD1. The CDR3 has 15 amino acids, counting the end cysteine and phenylalanine. The CDR3 DNA has 45 bases and is translated from base 1. According to the germline V gene (reference sequence), CDR1 reads LNHDA and CDR2 reads SQIVND. Trimming accounts for 1 base at V and 1 base at J, while the number of junction bases matched to no gene is 3.